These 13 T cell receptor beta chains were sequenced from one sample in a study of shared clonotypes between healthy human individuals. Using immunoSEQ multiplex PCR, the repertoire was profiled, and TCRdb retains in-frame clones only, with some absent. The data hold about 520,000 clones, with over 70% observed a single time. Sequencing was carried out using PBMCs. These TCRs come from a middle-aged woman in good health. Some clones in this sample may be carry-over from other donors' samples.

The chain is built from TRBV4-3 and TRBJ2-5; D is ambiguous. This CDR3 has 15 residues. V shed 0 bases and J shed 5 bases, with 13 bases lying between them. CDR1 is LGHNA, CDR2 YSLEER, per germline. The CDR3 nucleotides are TGCGCCAGCAGCCAAGATCCGTTTGTAAGGGAGACCCAGTACTTC. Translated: CASSQDPFVRETQYF.

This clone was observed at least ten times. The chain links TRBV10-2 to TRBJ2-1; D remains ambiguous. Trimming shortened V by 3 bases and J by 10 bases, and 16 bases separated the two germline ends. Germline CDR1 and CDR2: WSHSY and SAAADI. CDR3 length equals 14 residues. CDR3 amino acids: CASSDLLLVTEQFF. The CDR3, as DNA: TGCGCCAGCAGTGACCTACTCTTAGTTACCGAGCAGTTCTTC.

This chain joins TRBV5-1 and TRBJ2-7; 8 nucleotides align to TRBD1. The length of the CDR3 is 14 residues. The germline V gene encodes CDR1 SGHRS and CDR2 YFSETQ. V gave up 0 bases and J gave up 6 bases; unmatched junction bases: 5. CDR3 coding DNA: TGCGCCAGCAGCTTGGCCCAGACAGGGGTCGAGCAGTACTTC. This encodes CASSLAQTGVEQYF.

CDR3: CSVDYYGSALSYNEQFF. CDR3 sequence (DNA): TGCAGCGTTGACTATTACGGGTCAGCCCTCTCCTACAATGAGCAGTTCTTC. The chain uses TRBV29-1 and TRBJ2-1; D not resolved. The CDR3 sequence is 17 residues long. CDR1 is SQVTM, CDR2 ANQGSEA, per germline. Deletions cut 3 bases from V and 0 bases from J, with 18 bases between.

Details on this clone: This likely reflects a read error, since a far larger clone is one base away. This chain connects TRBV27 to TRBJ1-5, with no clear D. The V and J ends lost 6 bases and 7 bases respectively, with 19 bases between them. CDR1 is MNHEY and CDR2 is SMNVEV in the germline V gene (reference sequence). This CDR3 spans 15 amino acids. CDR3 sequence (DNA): TGTGCCAGCAGCCCACTCGGGGTATTGTTCCAGCCCCAGCATTTT. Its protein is CASSPLGVLFQPQHF.

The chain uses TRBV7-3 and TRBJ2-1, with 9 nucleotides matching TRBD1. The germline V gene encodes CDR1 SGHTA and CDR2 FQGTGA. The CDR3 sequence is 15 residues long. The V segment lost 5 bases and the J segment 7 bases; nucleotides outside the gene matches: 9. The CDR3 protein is CASSLGQGIGNEQFF. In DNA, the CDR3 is TGTGCCAGCAGCCTCGGACAGGGGATTGGAAATGAGCAGTTCTTC.

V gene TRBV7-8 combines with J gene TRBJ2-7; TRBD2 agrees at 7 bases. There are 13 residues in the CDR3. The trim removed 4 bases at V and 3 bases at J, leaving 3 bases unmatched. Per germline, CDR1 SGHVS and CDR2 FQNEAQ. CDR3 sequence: CASSSTSSYEQYF. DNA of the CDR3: TGTGCCAGCAGCTCGACTAGCAGCTACGAGCAGTACTTC.

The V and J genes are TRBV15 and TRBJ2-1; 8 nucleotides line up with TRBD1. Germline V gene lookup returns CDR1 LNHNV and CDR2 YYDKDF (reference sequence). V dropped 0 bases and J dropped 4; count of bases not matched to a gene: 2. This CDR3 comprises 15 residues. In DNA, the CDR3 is TGTGCCACCAGCAGAGACAGACAGGGGTACAATGAGCAGTTCTTC. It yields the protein CATSRDRQGYNEQFF. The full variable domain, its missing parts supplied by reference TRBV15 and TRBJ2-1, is DAMVIQNPRYQVTQFGKPVTLSCSQTLNHNVMYWYQQKSSQAPKLLFHYYDKDFNNEADTPDNFQSRRPNTSFCFLDIRSPGLGDTAMYLCATSRDRQGYNEQFFGPGTRLTVL.

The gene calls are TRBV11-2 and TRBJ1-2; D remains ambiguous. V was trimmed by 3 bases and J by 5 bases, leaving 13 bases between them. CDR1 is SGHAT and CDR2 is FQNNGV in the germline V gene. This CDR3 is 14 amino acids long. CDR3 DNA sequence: TGTGCCAGCAGCTTGGGTTCGACACCGTATGGCTACACCTTC. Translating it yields CASSLGSTPYGYTF.

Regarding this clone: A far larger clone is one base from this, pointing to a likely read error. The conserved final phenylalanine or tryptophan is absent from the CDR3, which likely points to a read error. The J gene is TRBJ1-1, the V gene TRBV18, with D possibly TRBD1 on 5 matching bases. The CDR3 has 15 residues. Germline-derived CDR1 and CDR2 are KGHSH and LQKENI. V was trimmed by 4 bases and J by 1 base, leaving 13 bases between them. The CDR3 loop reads CASSQIQDPNTEAFS. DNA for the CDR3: TGTGCCAGCTCACAGATACAGGACCCGAACACTGAAGCTTTCTCT.

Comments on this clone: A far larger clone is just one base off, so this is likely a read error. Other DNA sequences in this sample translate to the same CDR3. The CDR3 is CASSLCSTGCEQYF. As DNA, the CDR3 is TGTGCAAGCAGTTTATGCTCGACCGGATGCGAGCAGTACTTC. This chain uses TRBV28 with TRBJ2-7; D is uncertain. Germline V gives CDR1 MDHEN, CDR2 SYDVKM. CDR3 length: 14 amino acids.

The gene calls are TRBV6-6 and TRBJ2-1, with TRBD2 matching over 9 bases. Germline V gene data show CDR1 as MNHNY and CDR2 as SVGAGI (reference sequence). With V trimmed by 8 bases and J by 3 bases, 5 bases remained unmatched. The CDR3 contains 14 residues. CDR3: CASLSSGIYNEQFF. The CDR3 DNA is TGTGCCAGCCTCTCTAGCGGGATCTACAATGAGCAGTTCTTC.

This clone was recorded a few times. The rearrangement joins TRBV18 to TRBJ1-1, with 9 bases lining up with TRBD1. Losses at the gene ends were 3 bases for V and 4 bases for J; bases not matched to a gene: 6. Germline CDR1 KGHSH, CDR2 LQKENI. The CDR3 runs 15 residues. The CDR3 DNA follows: TGTGCCAGCTCACCCCTCGACAGGGGGACCACTGAAGCTTTCTTT. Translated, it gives CASSPLDRGTTEAFF.